The 6 T cell receptor beta chains in this list originate from one sample, sequenced in a study of blood T cell repertoires in COVID-19. Some clones are missing from TCRdb's copy, which holds only in-frame ones; the method was immunoSEQ multiplex PCR. In the table there are roughly 200,000 clones, around 85% of which are singletons. Material for sequencing was peripheral blood. The receptors were sampled from a man aged 50-59 years who had recovered from COVID-19.

The rearrangement links TRBV6-2 or TRBV6-3 to TRBJ2-7; 7 bases line up with TRBD1. J lost 6 bases, V lost 3 bases, and 8 bases had no gene match. Germline V CDR1 and CDR2: MNHEY, SVGEGT. The CDR3 length is 14 residues. This CDR3 reads CASSYDRAGREQYF. For the CDR3, the DNA is TGTGCCAGCAGTTATGACAGGGCGGGTCGCGAGCAGTACTTC.

The chain has TRBV25-1 and TRBJ2-2; 12 bases match TRBD2. V lost 7 bases and J lost 5; bases outside the gene matches: 5. This CDR3 has 15 residues. Germline V CDR1 and CDR2: MGHDK, SYGVNS. DNA of the CDR3: TGTGCCAGCAATCCCGGGACTAGCGGGACCGGGGAGCTGTTTTTT. Amino acid sequence: CASNPGTSGTGELFF.

Concerning this clone: Distinct nucleotide sequences in the sample also encode this CDR3. V usage is TRBV7-9 and J usage is TRBJ1-2; tentatively, D is TRBD1 (5 bases). The CDR3 contains 13 residues. V was trimmed by 4 bases and J by 3 bases, leaving 9 bases between them. Germline CDR1 SEHNR, CDR2 FQNEAQ (reference sequence). The CDR3 is CASSSQTDYGYTF. The DNA for the CDR3 is TGTGCCAGCAGCTCCCAGACAGACTATGGCTACACCTTC. Looking up the rest from reference TRBV7-9 and TRBJ1-2 gives the full variable domain: DTGVSQNPRHKITKRGQNVTFRCDPISEHNRLYWYRQTLGQGPEFLTYFQNEAQLEKSRLLSDRFSAERPKGSFSTLEIQRTEQGDSAMYLCASSSQTDYGYTFGSGTRLTVV.

This clone was counted only a few times. The gene calls are TRBV19 and TRBJ1-1, with TRBD1 matching 7 bases. V shed 5 bases and J 11 bases; nucleotides not matched to a gene: 11. The germline gives CDR1 LNHDA, CDR2 SQIVND (reference sequence). The CDR3 is made up of 13 amino acids. CDR3: CASSRTRGREAFF. DNA for the CDR3: TGTGCCAGTAGTCGAACGAGGGGGCGCGAGGCTTTCTTT.

This clone showed up just a few times. The J gene is TRBJ1-2, the V gene TRBV29-1; possible D gene TRBD1, 5 bases. Trimming took 3 bases from V and 3 from J, leaving 8 bases between them. CDR1 is SQVTM and CDR2 is ANQGSEA in the germline V gene. This CDR3 has 12 residues. The CDR3, as DNA: TGCAGCGTTGAGGGGACTCACTATGGCTACACCTTC. Translation: CSVEGTHYGYTF.

This chain joins TRBV29-1 and TRBJ2-3; 10 bases are shared with TRBD2. Germline lookup yields CDR1 SQVTM and CDR2 ANQGSEA. CDR3 length: 12 amino acids. CDR3 region: CRGLARTDTQYF. The CDR3 coding sequence is TGCAGGGGACTAGCGCGCACAGATACGCAGTATTTT.